The clone carrying this TCR beta chain was recorded many times. Its target is unknown. These data belong to a study of T cells in Graves' hyperthyroidism and ophthalmopathy. Study in general: Sampling of peripheral blood happened at initial diagnosis, prior to any treatment.

A NOSPECS grade of at least 4, a Clinical Activity Score of at least 3 and duration under 3 months were recorded in ophthalmopathy patients. Diagnoses used clinical symptoms, serum thyroxine and TRAb, thyroid ultrasound and orbital computed tomography. Study-wide results and caveats: Most clonotypes that expanded in the thyroid above 0.001 also showed up in blood.

CDR1 SQVTM and CDR2 ANQGSEA come from the germline V gene. The CDR3 consists of 14 residues. Trimming cost V 7 bases and J 1 base; bases outside gene matches: 9. Amplified regions were TCR beta CDR3 sequences from RNA transcripts. With the HTBI primer set, the TCR CDR3 went through a first round of RT-PCR. Using its own MiXCR run on the multiplex PCR reads, TCRdb lists one record per CDR3 protein. The data hold 550,000 to 700,000 distinct CDR3 sequences, with roughly 15% observed a single time. The genes are TRBV29-1 and TRBJ2-5, with 7 nucleotides matching TRBD1. The sequenced material came from blood. The origin of this receptor is a woman aged 35 to 49 with Graves' ophthalmopathy. The CDR3 region is CSAKTGMTQETQYF. CDR3 sequence (DNA): TGCAGCGCAAAGACAGGGATGACCCAAGAGACCCAGTACTTC.